This TCR beta chain was retrieved from a study of shared clonotypes between healthy human individuals. Whole-study results and caveats: Naive CD4 clonotypes were shared across several donors at roughly 5.3%. Sharing of clonotypes among donors was expected to vary with sequencing depth.

TCRdb's copy holds only in-frame clones and misses some; the assay was immunoSEQ multiplex PCR. Of hundreds of thousands of clones in the sample, approximately 96% were seen once. CD45RO-negative cells were positively selected for CCR7, leaving out terminally differentiated effector memory CD45RA+ cells. There were no recent acute infections or vaccinations among the donors, who were healthy HIV-negative adults. In regard to this clone: Antigen unknown.

The sample taken for sequencing was naive CD8+ T cells sorted from blood. This clonotype was obtained from a woman under 40 in good health.

CDR3 DNA sequence: TGTGCCAGCCAGGGAACCTACGAGCAGTACTTC. Protein sequence: CASQGTYEQYF. The chain links TRBV27 to TRBJ2-7; D is perhaps TRBD1 (5 bases). Trimming cost V 8 bases and J 2 bases, with 7 bases left between them. The CDR3 runs to 11 residues. CDR1 is MNHEY, CDR2 SMNVEV, per germline (reference sequence).